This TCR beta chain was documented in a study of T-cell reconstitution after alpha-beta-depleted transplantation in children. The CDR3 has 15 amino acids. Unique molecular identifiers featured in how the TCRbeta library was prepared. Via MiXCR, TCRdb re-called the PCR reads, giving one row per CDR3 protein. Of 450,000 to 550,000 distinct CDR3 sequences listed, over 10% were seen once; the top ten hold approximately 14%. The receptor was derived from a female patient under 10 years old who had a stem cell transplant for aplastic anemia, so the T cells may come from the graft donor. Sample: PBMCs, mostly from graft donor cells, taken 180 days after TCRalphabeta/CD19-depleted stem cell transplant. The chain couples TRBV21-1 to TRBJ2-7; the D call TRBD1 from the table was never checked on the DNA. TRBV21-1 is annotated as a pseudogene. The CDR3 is CASSNRSGRSYEQYF. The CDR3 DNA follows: TGTGCCAGCAGCAATCGGTCGGGCAGGAGCTACGAGCAGTACTTC.